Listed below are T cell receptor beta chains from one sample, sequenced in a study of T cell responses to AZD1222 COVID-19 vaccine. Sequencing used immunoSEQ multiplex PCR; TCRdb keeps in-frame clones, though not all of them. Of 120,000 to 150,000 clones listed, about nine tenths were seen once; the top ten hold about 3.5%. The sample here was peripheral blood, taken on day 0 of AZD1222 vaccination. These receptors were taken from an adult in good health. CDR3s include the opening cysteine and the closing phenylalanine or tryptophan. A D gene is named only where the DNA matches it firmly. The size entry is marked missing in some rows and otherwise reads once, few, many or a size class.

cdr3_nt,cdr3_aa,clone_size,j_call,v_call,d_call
TGTGCCAGTAGGGGACAGGATTTGGGTAATGAAAAACTGTTTTTT,CASRGQDLGNEKLFF,.,TRBJ1-4,TRBV19,TRBD1
TGTGCCAGCAGTTTGAATGGAGGCAATCAGCCCCAGCATTTT,CASSLNGGNQPQHF,.,TRBJ1-5,TRBV27,.
TGTGCCACCAGGGTCTACACTGAAGCTTTCTTT,CATRVYTEAFF,.,TRBJ1-1,TRBV19,.
TGTGCCATCAGTGGAACAGGGGCGGGGGCCAACGTCCTGACTTTC,CAISGTGAGANVLTF,.,TRBJ2-6,TRBV10-3,TRBD1
TGTGCCAGCAGCTTAGAGGGCGGGATGGGAACTGAAGCTTTCTTT,CASSLEGGMGTEAFF,.,TRBJ1-1,TRBV7-9,.
TGTGCCAGTGGAGGTTTGGCGGACACTGAAGCTTTCTTT,CASGGLADTEAFF,.,TRBJ1-1,TRBV19,.
TGTGCCAGCAGTAGGGTGGGGAGCACAGATACGCAGTATTTT,CASSRVGSTDTQYF,.,TRBJ2-3,TRBV6-5,.
TGTGCCAGCAGCTTAGTGGGCGGGGGGGAACCCTACGAGCAGTACTTC,CASSLVGGGEPYEQYF,few,TRBJ2-7,TRBV7-2,TRBD2
TGCAGCGTTGAGTCGGGTCTGGGTTCAAGAGAAATGAACACTGAAGCTTTCTTT,CSVESGLGSREMNTEAFF,.,TRBJ1-1,TRBV29-1,.
TGTGCCAGCAGTGGACTAGCGGGAGCGGGAGGTGAGCAGTTCTTC,CASSGLAGAGGEQFF,.,TRBJ2-1,TRBV2,TRBD2
TGTGCCAGCAGCTTAGATGGACAGGGGCCCTACAAAAACATTCAGTACTTC,CASSLDGQGPYKNIQYF,.,TRBJ2-4,TRBV7-3,TRBD1
TGTGCCAGCAGCTTAAAGGCCCTCTCGGGTGCTTCACCCCTCCACTTT,CASSLKALSGASPLHF,.,TRBJ1-6,TRBV7-6,.
TGTGCCAGCAGCCTAGGGGAAAGGCCTAGTAGCAACTATGGCTACACCTTC,CASSLGERPSSNYGYTF,few,TRBJ1-2,TRBV5-7,.
TGTGCCAGTAGTGTCGACAGGGGGGGTCAGCCCCAGCATTTT,CASSVDRGGQPQHF,.,TRBJ1-5,TRBV19,TRBD1
TGTGCCAGCAGCTTAGGGCAGAAAGGAAACACCATATATTTT,CASSLGQKGNTIYF,.,TRBJ1-3,TRBV7-8,.
TGTGCCAGCAGCTCAGAGGGCCCGAGCTCCTATAATTCACCCCTCCACTTT,CASSSEGPSSYNSPLHF,.,TRBJ1-6,TRBV11-3,.
TGTGCCAGCAGCCCAGCCGGACAGGGGGCTTACGAGCAGTACTTC,CASSPAGQGAYEQYF,.,TRBJ2-7,TRBV5-4,TRBD1
TGTGCCAGCAGCGCCCTAGCGGGACGTAGCACAGATACGCAGTATTTT,CASSALAGRSTDTQYF,.,TRBJ2-3,TRBV9,TRBD2
TGTGCCAGCAGCTTAGGCCAAACGAACACCGGGGAGCTGTTTTTT,CASSLGQTNTGELFF,.,TRBJ2-2,TRBV11-3,.
TGTGCCAGCAGTTACTCGACGACAGGGGCCGGGGAGCTGTTTTTT,CASSYSTTGAGELFF,.,TRBJ2-2,TRBV6-5,TRBD1
TGTGCCAGCTCCCGTTTGAACACTGAAGCTTTCTTT,CASSRLNTEAFF,.,TRBJ1-1,TRBV9,.
TGTGCCAGCAGTTTACTAGGACACCTGAACACTGAAGCTTTCTTT,CASSLLGHLNTEAFF,.,TRBJ1-1,TRBV27,.
TGTGCCAGTAGTACCTATCAGGGCGGCGGGGAGCTGTTTTTT,CASSTYQGGGELFF,.,TRBJ2-2,TRBV19,.
TGTGCCTGGAGGGGGGCGGGGTCCTATGGCTACACCTTC,CAWRGAGSYGYTF,.,TRBJ1-2,TRBV30,.
TGCGCCAGCAGCTTGGGCGCAGCGAACACTGAAGCTTTCTTT,CASSLGAANTEAFF,.,TRBJ1-1,TRBV5-1,.
TGTGCCAGTAGTATAAACGATAATTCACCCCTCCACTTT,CASSINDNSPLHF,.,TRBJ1-6,TRBV19,.
TGTGCCTGGAGTCTTACAGGGGGGCATGGCTACACCTTC,CAWSLTGGHGYTF,few,TRBJ1-2,TRBV30,TRBD1
TGTGCCAGCAGCTCCCGACCCCGGTACGAGCAGTACTTC,CASSSRPRYEQYF,.,TRBJ2-7,TRBV7-9,.
TGTGCCAGCAGTGAAGTTTGGGGCCAGCCCCAGCATTTT,CASSEVWGQPQHF,.,TRBJ1-5,TRBV6-1,.
TGTGCCACCAGTGATAGAGTGGCCACAGATACGCAGTATTTT,CATSDRVATDTQYF,.,TRBJ2-3,TRBV24-1,.
TGTGCCAGCAGCCTTGGGGGGTCCTCCTACGAGCAGTACTTC,CASSLGGSSYEQYF,.,TRBJ2-7,TRBV3-1/TRBV3-2,.
TGTGCCAGCAGTGAACTGGGAGGGAGAAGGAATGAGCAGTTCTTC,CASSELGGRRNEQFF,.,TRBJ2-1,TRBV6-1,TRBD2
TGTGCCACCTCCGAGGGCACCTTCAATCAGCCCCAGCATTTT,CATSEGTFNQPQHF,.,TRBJ1-5,TRBV15,.
TGTGCCAGCAGTGAAATTGGCACCTCAACTAATGAAAAACTGTTTTTT,CASSEIGTSTNEKLFF,.,TRBJ1-4,TRBV2,.
TGTGCCAGCAGCTTGGTTTTCGGGGCAGGGAAAAAAAACATTCAGTACTTC,CASSLVFGAGKKNIQYF,.,TRBJ2-4,TRBV5-8,.
TGTGCCAGCAGCTTAGCCCGGTGGGGGGAAGACATATCCTACGAGCAGTACTTC,CASSLARWGEDISYEQYF,once,TRBJ2-7,TRBV11-3,.
TGTGCCAGCAGCCAAGACACCAATCAGCCCCAGCATTTT,CASSQDTNQPQHF,.,TRBJ1-5,TRBV3-1/TRBV3-2,.
TGTGCCAGTGGGTTAGAGGAGCTGTTTTTT,CASGLEELFF,once,TRBJ2-2,TRBV19,.
TGTGCCAGCAAGGGGACAGGGGATGGCTACACCTTC,CASKGTGDGYTF,.,TRBJ1-2,TRBV2,TRBD1
TGTGCCAGTAGCATACCTCGTTGGGACAGGCGACTGAACACTGAAGCTTTCTTT,CASSIPRWDRRLNTEAFF,few,TRBJ1-1,TRBV19,TRBD1
TGTGCCAGCAGTCGAGGACAGGGTGGCACAGATACGCAGTATTTT,CASSRGQGGTDTQYF,.,TRBJ2-3,TRBV27,TRBD1
TGTGCCAGCAGCCCGCTGGGGGTTTCGACTAACTATGGCTACACCTTC,CASSPLGVSTNYGYTF,.,TRBJ1-2,TRBV11-2,.
TGTGCCAGCAGCACTAGCGGAAGCTCCTACAATGAGCAGTTCTTC,CASSTSGSSYNEQFF,.,TRBJ2-1,TRBV5-5,TRBD2
TGTGCCAGCAGCTCCTCGGGACAGGGAGGGGATCAGTACTTC,CASSSSGQGGDQYF,.,TRBJ2-4,TRBV7-2,TRBD1
TGCGCCAGCAGCTCCCCGGGACAGGGGTACTCACCCCTCCACTTT,CASSSPGQGYSPLHF,.,TRBJ1-6,TRBV5-1,TRBD1
TGTGCCAGTAGGCCGGGAGTGGAGCCGGAAGAGACCCAGTACTTC,CASRPGVEPEETQYF,.,TRBJ2-5,TRBV19,.
TGTGCCAGCAGCCTCGACAGGGAATATACGCAGTATTTT,CASSLDREYTQYF,once,TRBJ2-3,TRBV11-2,TRBD1
TGTGCCAGCAGTGAATTAGTCTCTCTAGGGATTTCACCCCTCCACTTT,CASSELVSLGISPLHF,.,TRBJ1-6,TRBV6-1,.
TGCGCCAGCAGCTCGGACAGGGGGGGAGGCGATGAAAAACTGTTTTTT,CASSSDRGGGDEKLFF,.,TRBJ1-4,TRBV5-1,TRBD1
TGTGCCAGTAGTCCTTCCGGGACAGTGGACGAAAAACTGTTTTTT,CASSPSGTVDEKLFF,.,TRBJ1-4,TRBV19,TRBD1
TGTGCCAGCAGCCCCTTTGGGCCGAACACCGGGGAGCTGTTTTTT,CASSPFGPNTGELFF,.,TRBJ2-2,TRBV7-2,.